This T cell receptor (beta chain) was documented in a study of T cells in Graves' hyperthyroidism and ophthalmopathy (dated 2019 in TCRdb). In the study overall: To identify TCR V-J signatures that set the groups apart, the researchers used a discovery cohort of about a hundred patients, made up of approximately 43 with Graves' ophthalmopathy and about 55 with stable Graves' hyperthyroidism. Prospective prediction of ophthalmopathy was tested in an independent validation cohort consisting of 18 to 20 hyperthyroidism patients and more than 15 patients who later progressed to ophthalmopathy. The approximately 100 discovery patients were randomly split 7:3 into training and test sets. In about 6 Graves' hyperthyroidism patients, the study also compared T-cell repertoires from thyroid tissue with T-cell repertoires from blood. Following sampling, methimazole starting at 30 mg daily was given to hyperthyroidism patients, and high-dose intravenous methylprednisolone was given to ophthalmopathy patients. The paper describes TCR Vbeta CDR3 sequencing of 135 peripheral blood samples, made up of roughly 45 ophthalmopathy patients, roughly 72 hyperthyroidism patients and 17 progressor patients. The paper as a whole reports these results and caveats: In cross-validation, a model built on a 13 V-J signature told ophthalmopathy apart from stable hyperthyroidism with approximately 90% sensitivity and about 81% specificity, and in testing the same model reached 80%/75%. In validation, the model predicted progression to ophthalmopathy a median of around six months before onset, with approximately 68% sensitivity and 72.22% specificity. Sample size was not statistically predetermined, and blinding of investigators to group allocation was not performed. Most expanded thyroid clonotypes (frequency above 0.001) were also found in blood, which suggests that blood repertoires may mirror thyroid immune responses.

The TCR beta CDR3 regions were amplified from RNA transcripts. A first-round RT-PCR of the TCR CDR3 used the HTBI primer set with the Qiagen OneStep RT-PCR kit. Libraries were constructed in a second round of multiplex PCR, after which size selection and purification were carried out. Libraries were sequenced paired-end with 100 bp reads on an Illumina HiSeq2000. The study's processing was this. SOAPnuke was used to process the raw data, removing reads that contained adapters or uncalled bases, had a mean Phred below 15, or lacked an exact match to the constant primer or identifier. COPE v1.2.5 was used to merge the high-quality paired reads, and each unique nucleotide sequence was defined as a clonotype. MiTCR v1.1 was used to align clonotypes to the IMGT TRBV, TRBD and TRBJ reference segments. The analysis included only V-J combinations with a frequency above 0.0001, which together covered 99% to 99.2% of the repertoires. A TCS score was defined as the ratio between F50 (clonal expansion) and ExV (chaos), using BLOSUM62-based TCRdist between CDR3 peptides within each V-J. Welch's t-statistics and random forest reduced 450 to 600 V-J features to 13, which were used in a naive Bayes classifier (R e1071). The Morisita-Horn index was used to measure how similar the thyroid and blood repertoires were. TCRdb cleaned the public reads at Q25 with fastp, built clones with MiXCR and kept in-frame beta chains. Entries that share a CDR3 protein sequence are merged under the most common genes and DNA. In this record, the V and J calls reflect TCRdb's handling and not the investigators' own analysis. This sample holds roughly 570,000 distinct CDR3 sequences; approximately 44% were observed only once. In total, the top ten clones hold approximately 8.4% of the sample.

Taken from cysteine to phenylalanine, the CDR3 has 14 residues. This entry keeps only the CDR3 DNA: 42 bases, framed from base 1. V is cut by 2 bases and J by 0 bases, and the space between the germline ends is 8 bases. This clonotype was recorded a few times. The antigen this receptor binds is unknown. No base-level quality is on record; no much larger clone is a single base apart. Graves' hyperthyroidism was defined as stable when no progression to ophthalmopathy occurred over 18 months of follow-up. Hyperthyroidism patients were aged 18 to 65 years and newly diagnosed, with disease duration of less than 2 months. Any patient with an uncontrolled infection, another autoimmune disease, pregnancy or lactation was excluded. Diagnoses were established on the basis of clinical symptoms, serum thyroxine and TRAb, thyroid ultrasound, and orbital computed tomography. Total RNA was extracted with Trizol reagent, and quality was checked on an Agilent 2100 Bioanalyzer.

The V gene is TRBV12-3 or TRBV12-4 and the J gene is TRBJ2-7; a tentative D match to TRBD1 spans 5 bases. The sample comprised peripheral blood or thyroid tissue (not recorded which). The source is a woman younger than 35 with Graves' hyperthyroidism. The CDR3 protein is CASSLQGNSYEQYF. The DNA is TGTGCCAGCAGTTTACAGGGAAACTCCTACGAGCAGTACTTC.